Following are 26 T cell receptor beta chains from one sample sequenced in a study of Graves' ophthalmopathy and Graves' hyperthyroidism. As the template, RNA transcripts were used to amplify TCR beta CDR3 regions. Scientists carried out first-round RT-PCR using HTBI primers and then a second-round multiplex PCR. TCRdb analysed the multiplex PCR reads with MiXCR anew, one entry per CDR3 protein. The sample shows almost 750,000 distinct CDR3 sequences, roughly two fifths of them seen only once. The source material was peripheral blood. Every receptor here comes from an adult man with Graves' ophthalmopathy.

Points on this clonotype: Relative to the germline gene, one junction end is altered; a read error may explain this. As DNA, the CDR3 is TGTGCCAGCAGTGACAGGGGACTTGAAGCTTTCTTC. Amino acids: CASSDRGLEAFF. The chain recombines TRBV25-1 with TRBJ1-1, with D perhaps matching TRBD1 (6 bases). The CDR3 runs to 12 residues. Germline values: CDR1 MGHDK, CDR2 SYGVNS.

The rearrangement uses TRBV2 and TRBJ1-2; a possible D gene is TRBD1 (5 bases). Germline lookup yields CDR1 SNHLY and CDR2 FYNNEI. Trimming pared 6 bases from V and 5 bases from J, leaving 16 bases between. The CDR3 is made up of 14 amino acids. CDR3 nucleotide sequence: TGTGCCAGCAGCAGAGGACGGGGCCTATATGGCTACACCTTC. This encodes CASSRGRGLYGYTF. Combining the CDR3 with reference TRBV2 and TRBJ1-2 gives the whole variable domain EPEVTQTPSHQVTQMGQEVILRCVPISNHLYFYWYRQILGQKVEFLVSFYNNEISEKSEIFDDQFSVERPDGSNFTLKIRSTKLEDSAMYFCASSRGRGLYGYTFGSGTRLTVV.

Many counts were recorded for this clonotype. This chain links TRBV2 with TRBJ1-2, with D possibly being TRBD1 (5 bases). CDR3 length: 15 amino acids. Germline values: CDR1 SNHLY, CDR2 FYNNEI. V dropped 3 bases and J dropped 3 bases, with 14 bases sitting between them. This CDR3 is CASSERRRGDYGYTF. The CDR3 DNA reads TGTGCCAGCAGTGAGCGGCGTAGGGGAGACTATGGCTACACCTTC.

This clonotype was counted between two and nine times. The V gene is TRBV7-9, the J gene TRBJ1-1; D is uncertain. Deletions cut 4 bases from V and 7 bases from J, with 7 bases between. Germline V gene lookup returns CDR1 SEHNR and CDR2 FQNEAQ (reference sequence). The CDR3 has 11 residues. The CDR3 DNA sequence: TGTGCCAGCAGCTCCCCCAGTGAAGCTTTCTTT. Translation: CASSSPSEAFF.

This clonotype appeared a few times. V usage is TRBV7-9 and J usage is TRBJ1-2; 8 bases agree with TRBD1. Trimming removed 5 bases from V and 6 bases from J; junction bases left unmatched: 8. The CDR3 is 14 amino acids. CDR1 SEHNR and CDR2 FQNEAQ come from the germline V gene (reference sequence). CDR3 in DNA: TGTGCCAGCAGCCCTACAGGGGGTTGGGATGGCTACACCTTC. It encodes CASSPTGGWDGYTF. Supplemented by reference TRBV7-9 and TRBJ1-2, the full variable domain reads DTGVSQNPRHKITKRGQNVTFRCDPISEHNRLYWYRQTLGQGPEFLTYFQNEAQLEKSRLLSDRFSAERPKGSFSTLEIQRTEQGDSAMYLCASSPTGGWDGYTFGSGTRLTVV.

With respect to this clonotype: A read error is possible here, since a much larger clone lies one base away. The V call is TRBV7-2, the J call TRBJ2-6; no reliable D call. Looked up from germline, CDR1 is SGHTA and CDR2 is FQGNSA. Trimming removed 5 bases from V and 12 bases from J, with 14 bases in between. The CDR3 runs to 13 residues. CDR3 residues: CASSKVGLGVLTF. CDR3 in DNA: TGTGCCAGCAGCAAAGTAGGTCTTGGCGTCCTGACTTTC.

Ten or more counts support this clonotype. DNA for the CDR3: TGTGCCAGTAGGTCACAGGGGGATCAGCCCCAGCATTTT. Its protein is CASRSQGDQPQHF. V is TRBV19 and J is TRBJ1-5; 8 bases line up with TRBD1. With V trimmed by 6 bases and J by 5 bases, 3 bases remained unmatched. CDR1 and CDR2 (germline): LNHDA, SQIVND (reference sequence). This CDR3 is 13 amino acids long.

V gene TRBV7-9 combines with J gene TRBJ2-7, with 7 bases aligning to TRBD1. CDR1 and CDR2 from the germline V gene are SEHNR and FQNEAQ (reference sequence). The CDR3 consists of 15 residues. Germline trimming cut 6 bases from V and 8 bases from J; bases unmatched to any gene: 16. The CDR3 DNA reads TGTGCCAGCAGTCGGTCGGCAGGGGGATATCACAAGCAGTACTTC. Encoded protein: CASSRSAGGYHKQYF.

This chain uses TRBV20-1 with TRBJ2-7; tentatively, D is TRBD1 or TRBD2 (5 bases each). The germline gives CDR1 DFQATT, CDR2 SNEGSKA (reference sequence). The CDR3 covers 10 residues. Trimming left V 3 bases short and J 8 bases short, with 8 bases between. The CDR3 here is CSASQGQQYF. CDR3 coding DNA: TGCAGTGCTAGTCAGGGACAGCAGTACTTC.

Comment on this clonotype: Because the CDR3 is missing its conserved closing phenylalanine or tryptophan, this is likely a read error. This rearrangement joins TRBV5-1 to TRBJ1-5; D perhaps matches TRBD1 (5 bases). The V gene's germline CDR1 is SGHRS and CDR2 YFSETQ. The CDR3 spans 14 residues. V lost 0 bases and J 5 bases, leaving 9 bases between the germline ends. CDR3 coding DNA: TGCGCCAGCAGCTTGGGGACATCTCATCAGCCCCAGCATTCT. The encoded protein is CASSLGTSHQPQHS.

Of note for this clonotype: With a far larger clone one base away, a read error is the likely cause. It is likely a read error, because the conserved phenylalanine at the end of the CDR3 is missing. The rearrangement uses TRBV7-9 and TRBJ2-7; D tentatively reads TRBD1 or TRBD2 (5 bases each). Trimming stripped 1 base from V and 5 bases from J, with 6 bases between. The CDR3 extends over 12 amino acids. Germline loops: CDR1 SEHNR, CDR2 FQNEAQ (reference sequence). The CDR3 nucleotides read TGTGCCAGCAGCTTAGGAGGGGACGAGCAGTACCTC. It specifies CASSLGGDEQYL.

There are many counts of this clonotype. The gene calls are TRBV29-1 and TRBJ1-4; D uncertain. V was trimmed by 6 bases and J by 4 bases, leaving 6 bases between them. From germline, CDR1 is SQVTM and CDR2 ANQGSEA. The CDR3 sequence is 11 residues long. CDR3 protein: CSVVYNEKLFF. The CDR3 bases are TGCAGCGTGGTGTATAATGAAAAACTGTTTTTT.

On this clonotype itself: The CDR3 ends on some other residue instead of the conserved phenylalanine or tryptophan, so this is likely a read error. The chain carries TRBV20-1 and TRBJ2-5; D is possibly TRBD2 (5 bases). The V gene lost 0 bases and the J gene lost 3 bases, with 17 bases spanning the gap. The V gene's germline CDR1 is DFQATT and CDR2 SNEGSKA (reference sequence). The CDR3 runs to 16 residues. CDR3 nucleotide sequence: TGCAGTGCTAGAGATATTACTTTAGCGACGAAAGAGACCCAGTACGTC. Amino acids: CSARDITLATKETQYV.

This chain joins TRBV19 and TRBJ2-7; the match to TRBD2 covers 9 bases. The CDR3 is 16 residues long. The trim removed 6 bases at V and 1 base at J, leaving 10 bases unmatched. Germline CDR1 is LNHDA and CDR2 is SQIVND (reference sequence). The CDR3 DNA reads TGTGCCAGTAGAAAAACCGGGACTAGCAGTTCCTACGAGCAGTACTTC. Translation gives CASRKTGTSSSYEQYF.

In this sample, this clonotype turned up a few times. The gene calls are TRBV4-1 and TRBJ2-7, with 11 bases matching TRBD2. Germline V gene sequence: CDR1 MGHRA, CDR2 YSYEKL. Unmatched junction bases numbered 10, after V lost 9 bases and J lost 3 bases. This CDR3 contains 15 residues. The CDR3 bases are TGCGCCAGTACTCTAGCGGGGGGCGAGTACTACGAGCAGTACTTC. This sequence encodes CASTLAGGEYYEQYF.

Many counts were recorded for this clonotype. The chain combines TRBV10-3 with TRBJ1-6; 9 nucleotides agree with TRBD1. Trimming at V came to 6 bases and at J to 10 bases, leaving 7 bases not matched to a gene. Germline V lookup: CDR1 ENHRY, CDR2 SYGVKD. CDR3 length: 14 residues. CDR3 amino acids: CAISGTGKGSPLHF. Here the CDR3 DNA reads TGTGCCATCAGCGGGACAGGGAAAGGCTCACCCCTCCACTTT.

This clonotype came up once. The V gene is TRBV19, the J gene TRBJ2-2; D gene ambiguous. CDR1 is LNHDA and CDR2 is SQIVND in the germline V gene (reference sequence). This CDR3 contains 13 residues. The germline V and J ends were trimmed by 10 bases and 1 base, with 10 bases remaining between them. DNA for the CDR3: TGTGCCACACTGCGGATGAACACCGGGGAGCTGTTTTTT. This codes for CATLRMNTGELFF.

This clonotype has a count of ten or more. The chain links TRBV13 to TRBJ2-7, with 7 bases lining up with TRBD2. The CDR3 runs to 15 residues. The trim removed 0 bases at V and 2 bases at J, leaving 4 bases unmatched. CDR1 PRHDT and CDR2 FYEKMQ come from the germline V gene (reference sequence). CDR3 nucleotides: TGTGCCAGCAGCTTAGGGGCTAGCGGACCCTACGAGCAGTACTTC. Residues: CASSLGASGPYEQYF.

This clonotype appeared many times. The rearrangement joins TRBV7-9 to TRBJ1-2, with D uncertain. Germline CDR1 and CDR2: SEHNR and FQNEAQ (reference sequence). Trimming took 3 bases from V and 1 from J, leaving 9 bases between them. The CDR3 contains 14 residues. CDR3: CASSFGSGNYGYTF. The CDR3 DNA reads TGTGCCAGCAGCTTTGGGTCGGGTAACTATGGCTACACCTTC.

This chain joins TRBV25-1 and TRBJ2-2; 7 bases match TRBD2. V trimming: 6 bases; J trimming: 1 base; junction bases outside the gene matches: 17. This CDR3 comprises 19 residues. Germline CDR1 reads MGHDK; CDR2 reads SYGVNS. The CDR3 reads CASSLGYFSQRENTGELFF. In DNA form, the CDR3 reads TGTGCCAGCAGCTTGGGTTACTTCAGCCAGCGGGAGAACACCGGGGAGCTGTTTTTT.

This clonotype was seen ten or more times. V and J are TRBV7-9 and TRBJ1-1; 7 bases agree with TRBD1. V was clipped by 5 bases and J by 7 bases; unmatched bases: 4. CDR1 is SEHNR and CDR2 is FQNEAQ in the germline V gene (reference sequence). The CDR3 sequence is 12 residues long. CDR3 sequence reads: CASSLTGSEAFF. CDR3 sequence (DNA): TGTGCCAGCAGCCTGACAGGGAGTGAAGCTTTCTTT.

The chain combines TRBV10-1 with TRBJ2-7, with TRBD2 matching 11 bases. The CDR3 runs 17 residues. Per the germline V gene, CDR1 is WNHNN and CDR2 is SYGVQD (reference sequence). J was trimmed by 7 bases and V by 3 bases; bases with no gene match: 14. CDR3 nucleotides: TGCGCCAGCAGTGACTACGGGACTAGCGGTTCCGCGGGTGAGCAGTACTTC. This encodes CASSDYGTSGSAGEQYF.

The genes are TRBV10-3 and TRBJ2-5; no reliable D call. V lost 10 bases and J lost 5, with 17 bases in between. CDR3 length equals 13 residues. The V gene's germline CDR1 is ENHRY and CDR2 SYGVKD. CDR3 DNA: TGTGCCACGACACGGACGGGCCGTGAGACCCAGTACTTC. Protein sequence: CATTRTGRETQYF.

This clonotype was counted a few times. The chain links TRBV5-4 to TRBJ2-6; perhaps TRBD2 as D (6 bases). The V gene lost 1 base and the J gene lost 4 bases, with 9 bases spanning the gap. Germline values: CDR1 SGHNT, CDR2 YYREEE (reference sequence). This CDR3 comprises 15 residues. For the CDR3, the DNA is TGTGCCAGCAGCTTGAAGGGGAGGGGGGCCAACGTCCTGACTTTC. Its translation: CASSLKGRGANVLTF. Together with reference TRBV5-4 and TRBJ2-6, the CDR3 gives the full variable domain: ETGVTQSPTHLIKTRGQQVTLRCSSQSGHNTVSWYQQALGQGPQFIFQYYREEENGRGNFPPRFSGLQFPNYSSELNVNALELDDSALYLCASSLKGRGANVLTFGAGSRLTVL.

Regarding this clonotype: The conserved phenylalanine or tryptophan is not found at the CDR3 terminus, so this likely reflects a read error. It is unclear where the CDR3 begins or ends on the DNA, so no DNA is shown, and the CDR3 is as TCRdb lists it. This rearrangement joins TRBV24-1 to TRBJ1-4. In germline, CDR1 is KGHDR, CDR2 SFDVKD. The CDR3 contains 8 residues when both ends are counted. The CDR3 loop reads CATSSGSY.

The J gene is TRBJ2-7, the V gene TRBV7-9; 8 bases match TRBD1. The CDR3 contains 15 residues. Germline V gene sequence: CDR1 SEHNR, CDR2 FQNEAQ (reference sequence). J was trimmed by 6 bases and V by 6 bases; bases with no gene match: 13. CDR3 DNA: TGTGCCAGCAGTAAAGGATGGACAGGGTTGGGCGAGCAGTACTTC. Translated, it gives CASSKGWTGLGEQYF.